Below, one T cell receptor (beta chain) is given with its context. An approximately 200 ng quantity of DNA, roughly 32,000 T cell genomes, went into the sorted-subset replicate PCRs. Sequenced by immunoSEQ multiplex PCR; TCRdb stores in-frame clones only, minus some. The sample includes 1.5 million to 1.9 million clones, 95% to 99% of them seen just once. CD45RA+ naive and CD45RA-negative memory subsets were separated from CD4+ cells. This record comes from a study of shared clonotypes between healthy human individuals. Sequencing was carried out using naive CD4+ T cells sorted from blood. The subset: CD45RA+ positively selected. This TCR came from a man under 40 in good health.

The CDR3 nucleotides read TGTGCCAGCAGTCCTAGGCCAGGCGGAGCTACCTACGAGCAGTACTTC. Translating it yields CASSPRPGGATYEQYF. This chain uses TRBV7-2 with TRBJ2-7; no clear D gene. CDR3 size: 16 residues. V was shortened by 6 bases and J by 2 bases, with 20 bases between the two germline ends. From germline, CDR1 is SGHTA and CDR2 FQGNSA.